The rows below give T cell receptor beta chains drawn from one sample of a study of PD-L1 blockade in urothelial cancer. Assay used: immunoSEQ multiplex PCR; TCRdb lists only in-frame clones, some missing. Of roughly 90,000 clones listed, roughly 90% are singletons. Material: PBMCs, obtained around atezolizumab (anti-PD-L1) treatment. The receptor source for this set is a woman of 80 years or more with urothelial cancer. Both conserved end residues are part of each CDR3. The D gene is left open where the match is weak.

j_gene,d_gene,v_gene,CDR3nt,CDR3aa
TRBJ2-3,TRBD2,TRBV2,TGTGCCAGCAGTGCGGGGGGAGGGACAGATACGCAGTATTTT,CASSAGGGTDTQYF
TRBJ2-5,TRBD2,TRBV27,TGTGCCAGCAGTTCTAGCGGGAGTCACCAAGAGACCCAGTACTTC,CASSSSGSHQETQYF
TRBJ1-2,TRBD1,TRBV7-2,TGTGCCAGCAGCTTAGGAGGGACAGGGGGCCAAAGGGACTACACCTTC,CASSLGGTGGQRDYTF
TRBJ2-4,TRBD1,TRBV28,TGTGCCAGCAGCCGCGGACAGGGCCCCCGGATCTTC,CASSRGQGPRIF
TRBJ2-6,NA,TRBV5-8,TGTGCCAGCAGCTTGTACCTAAGGGGATCTGGGGCCAACGTCCTGACTTTC,CASSLYLRGSGANVLTF
TRBJ2-6,NA,TRBV27,TGTGCCAGCCGTAACTCTGGGGCCAACGTCCTGACTTTC,CASRNSGANVLTF
TRBJ1-4,TRBD1,TRBV7-6,TGTGCCAGCTCCAGGGGGGTTGAAAAACTGTTTTTT,CASSRGVEKLFF
TRBJ1-4,NA,TRBV2,TGTGCCAGCAGTCTTAGTAATGAAAAACTGTTTTTT,CASSLSNEKLFF
TRBJ2-3,TRBD2,TRBV28,TGTGCCAGCAGTTTAGGCGGGAGGATAGATACGCAGTATTTT,CASSLGGRIDTQYF
TRBJ2-5,TRBD1,TRBV19,TGTGCCAGTAGTAGGGAACAGGGGGCAGGGGAGACCCAGTACTTC,CASSREQGAGETQYF
TRBJ1-2,NA,TRBV30,TGTGCCTGGAGCGCCAACGAGGGTATTGGCTACACCTTC,CAWSANEGIGYTF
TRBJ1-5,NA,TRBV5-4,TGTGCCAGCCACCAGGGAGGTTCCTTGGCGGGCAATCAGCCCCAGCATTTT,CASHQGGSLAGNQPQHF
TRBJ2-5,TRBD1,TRBV7-6,TGTGCCAGCAGCCCGAACAGGGGTCGCCAAGAGACCCAGTACTTC,CASSPNRGRQETQYF
TRBJ2-7,TRBD2,TRBV19,TGTGCCAGTACCTCTGGACCGGGAGGCTCCTACGAGCAGTACTTC,CASTSGPGGSYEQYF
TRBJ2-1,NA,TRBV28,TGTGCCAGCAGTTTAGGTCGCGCGGGACGTACAAATGAGCAGTTCTTC,CASSLGRAGRTNEQFF
TRBJ2-1,TRBD2,TRBV10-1,TGCGCCAGCAGTACAACTAGCGGGAGTGAAAATGAGCAGTTCTTC,CASSTTSGSENEQFF
TRBJ2-6,TRBD1,TRBV30,TGTGCCTGGAACCCGAGGACAGGTTCGGACGGGGCCAACGTCCTGACTTTC,CAWNPRTGSDGANVLTF